This T cell receptor beta chain was obtained from a study of beta chain features in type 1 diabetes. On the study more broadly: Similarity in age, gender and cell yields was seen between patients and healthy donors.

CDR3 length equals 15 residues. CDR1 is SNHLY, CDR2 FYNNEI, per germline. Trimming at V came to 4 bases and at J to 5 bases, leaving 7 bases not matched to a gene. Sequenced material consisted of expressed TCRB transcripts (all of the isolated RNA was reverse transcribed). Measured with immunoSEQ multiplex PCR; TCRdb has only the in-frame clones, and not every one. The table includes around 400,000 clones, roughly 16% detected once. This clone was detected a few times. As yet, its antigen is unknown. Findings and limits, study-wide: PCR might pick shorter templates more often, in the same way for patients and controls.

The rearrangement links TRBV2 to TRBJ2-7; TRBD2 matches at 11 bases. Sequencing was performed on naive CD4+ T cells from blood. The receptor was derived from a woman between 18 and 29 years old in good health. The chain's CDR3 is CASSVLAGGMNEQYF. The CDR3 nucleotides read TGTGCCAGCAGTGTGTTAGCGGGAGGGATGAACGAGCAGTACTTC.